This TCR beta chain originates from a study of a mutant IDH1 vaccine in newly diagnosed glioma. Study information: Treated patients comprised approximately 60% males and approximately 38% females, mean age about 43 years. Most had both radiotherapy and temozolomide beforehand; others had only one.

Turning to this clone: The target antigen is unknown.

Specified time point: baseline, week 1 (first vaccination visit). As to treatment: pre-vaccination baseline after standard-of-care therapy. General study points: Pseudoprogression seemingly bore no relation to changes in top peripheral T cell clonotypes.

Assay: immunoSEQ multiplex PCR; the TCRdb copy retains only in-frame clones and omits some. The table includes tens of thousands of clones, roughly 78% detected once. In germline, CDR1 is SEHNR, CDR2 FQNEAQ (reference sequence). V was cut by 5 bases and J by 13 bases, with 20 bases left in between. This CDR3 is 13 amino acids long. The chain uses TRBV7-9 and TRBJ1-1, with D possibly TRBD1 on 5 matching bases. This receptor was obtained from a man aged 50 or older with glioma. Source: PBMCs, taken from a glioma patient treated with radiotherapy, temozolomide or both. The CDR3 DNA is TGTGCCAGCAGCGTCGACGGGGCGACTCAAGATTTCTTT. Protein sequence: CASSVDGATQDFF.